The 16 T cell receptor beta chains reported below all come from one sample, sequenced in a study of PD-1 blockade in classical Hodgkin lymphoma. The time point was: newly diagnosed, previously untreated cHL patient sample. Isolated CD8+ T cells were derived from thawed PBMCs through magnetic negative selection. Clones were read by immunoSEQ multiplex PCR, and TCRdb kept only the in-frame ones, dropping some. The sample includes about 14,000 clones, approximately 91% of them seen just once. The source material was CD8+ T cells from blood. The origin of the receptors is a human donor with classical Hodgkin lymphoma.

The V and J genes are TRBV11-2 and TRBJ2-3, with D uncertain. CDR1 is SGHAT, CDR2 FQNNGV, per germline. V shed 1 base and J shed 5 bases, with 4 bases lying between them. This CDR3 is 12 amino acids long. CDR3 sequence: CASSLAGDTQYF. CDR3 in DNA: TGTGCCAGCAGCTTAGCGGGAGATACGCAGTATTTT.

V and J are TRBV7-4 and TRBJ1-5; perhaps TRBD1 as D (5 bases). CDR3 length: 17 residues. Per the germline V gene, CDR1 is SGHVT and CDR2 is SQSDAQ. The germline V and J ends were trimmed by 7 bases and 0 bases, with 19 bases remaining between them. This chain's CDR3 is CASTEPQGRYSNQPQHF. CDR3 nucleotides: TGTGCCAGCACCGAACCCCAGGGACGCTATAGCAATCAGCCCCAGCATTTT. Combining the CDR3 with reference TRBV7-4 and TRBJ1-5 gives the whole variable domain GAGVSQSPRYKVAKRGRDVALRCDSISGHVTLYWYRQTLGQGSEVLTYSQSDAQRDKSGRPSGRFSAERPERSVSTLKIQRTEQGDSAVYLCASTEPQGRYSNQPQHFGDGTRLSIL.

The gene calls are TRBV13 and TRBJ2-1; D remains ambiguous. Germline CDR1 is PRHDT and CDR2 is FYEKMQ (reference sequence). CDR3 length equals 14 residues. Trimming took off 2 bases at V and 8 bases at J, with 13 bases between the two ends. Here the CDR3 DNA reads TGTGCCAGCAGCTTAATGCAGCAGACCCATGAGCAGTTCTTC. It specifies CASSLMQQTHEQFF.

The chain carries TRBV28 and TRBJ2-1, with unresolved D. The CDR3 has 14 residues. V was shortened by 2 bases and J by 9 bases, with 14 bases between the two germline ends. Germline V gene data show CDR1 as MDHEN and CDR2 as SYDVKM. The CDR3 nucleotides are TGTGCCAGCAGTTTACTGCGGCTGGTGGGTGAGCAGTTCTTC. This encodes CASSLLRLVGEQFF.

This clone was seen only a few times. This sequence joins TRBV4-1 and TRBJ1-2; no clear D. CDR1 and CDR2 from the germline V gene are MGHRA and YSYEKL. CDR3 length: 13 residues. Trimming stripped 1 base from V and 3 bases from J, with 6 bases between. In nucleotides, the CDR3 is TGCGCCAGCAGCCAAGCAGGTTACTATGGCTACACCTTC. It specifies CASSQAGYYGYTF.

The chain uses TRBV10-3 and TRBJ2-2; D is tentatively TRBD1 or TRBD2 (6 bases each). Trimming took 3 bases from V and 0 from J, leaving 8 bases between them. The CDR3 contains 15 residues. Germline loops: CDR1 ENHRY, CDR2 SYGVKD. The CDR3 region is CAISDGGPNTGELFF. The DNA of the CDR3 is TGTGCCATCAGTGATGGGGGGCCGAACACCGGGGAGCTGTTTTTT.

The chain carries TRBV5-1 and TRBJ2-5, with 13 bases fitting TRBD2. Germline CDR1 reads SGHRS; CDR2 reads YFSETQ. This CDR3 is 17 amino acids long. V gave up 1 base and J gave up 0 bases; unmatched junction bases: 3. Here the CDR3 reads CASSLTSGREYQETQYF. The DNA for the CDR3 is TGCGCCAGCAGCTTGACTAGCGGGAGGGAGTACCAAGAGACCCAGTACTTC.

The V call is TRBV10-3, the J call TRBJ2-7; D remains ambiguous. The CDR3 consists of 14 residues. The germline V and J ends were trimmed by 0 bases and 7 bases, with 13 bases remaining between them. Germline V gene data show CDR1 as ENHRY and CDR2 as SYGVKD. CDR3 sequence reads: CAISESSTDAEQYV. As DNA, the CDR3 is TGTGCCATCAGTGAGTCCTCGACTGACGCTGAGCAGTACGTC.

This chain connects TRBV19 to TRBJ2-3; 7 nucleotides align to TRBD2. The V and J ends lost 6 bases and 2 bases, in that order; junction bases with no gene match: 2. This CDR3 has 13 residues. Germline CDR1 and CDR2: LNHDA and SQIVND (reference sequence). CDR3 amino acids: CASSGDYTDTQYF. CDR3 in DNA: TGTGCCAGTAGCGGGGACTACACAGATACGCAGTATTTT.

The rearrangement joins TRBV7-7 to TRBJ2-1; D remains unclear. Germline V gene lookup returns CDR1 SSHAT and CDR2 FNYEAQ (reference sequence). CDR3 length: 13 amino acids. The ends were cut back, 1 base at V and 3 bases at J, with 4 bases in the middle. This CDR3 is CASSLGDYNEQFF. CDR3 sequence (DNA): TGTGCCAGCAGCTTAGGGGACTACAATGAGCAGTTCTTC.

The chain links TRBV2 to TRBJ2-7; D is perhaps TRBD1 or TRBD2 (7 bases each). Trimming removed 7 bases at V and 2 bases at J, with 18 bases between. Germline V gives CDR1 SNHLY, CDR2 FYNNEI. The CDR3 contains 15 residues. CDR3 DNA sequence: TGTGCCAGCACCCCCGACAGCGGGACAGCCTACGAGCAGTACGTC. Its translation is CASTPDSGTAYEQYV.

In DNA, the CDR3 is TGCGCCAGCAGCCCCATGGGGAGTGACTATGGCTACACCTTC. Translated, it gives CASSPMGSDYGYTF. The V call is TRBV5-1, the J call TRBJ1-2, with D uncertain. The CDR3 is 14 amino acids. V lost 4 bases to trimming and J lost 3 bases, with 13 bases between them. Germline lookup yields CDR1 SGHRS and CDR2 YFSETQ.

The chain employs TRBV7-6 and TRBJ1-1, with D possibly TRBD1 on 5 matching bases. This CDR3 contains 13 residues. Trimming stripped 3 bases from V and 3 bases from J, with 8 bases between. The germline V gene has CDR1 SGHVS and CDR2 FNYEAQ. The chain's CDR3 is CASSFGHHTEAFF. The CDR3 DNA reads as TGTGCCAGCAGCTTCGGACACCACACTGAAGCTTTCTTT.

The chain combines TRBV6-6 with TRBJ2-1, with a possible D match to TRBD2 (6 bases). CDR1 and CDR2 (germline): MNHNY, SVGAGI (reference sequence). The germline V and J ends were trimmed by 4 bases and 3 bases, with 7 bases remaining between them. The CDR3 runs 13 residues. CDR3 DNA: TGTGCCAGCAGTTGGGGGGACTACAATGAGCAGTTCTTC. Translating it yields CASSWGDYNEQFF.

The chain joins TRBV15 to TRBJ1-5; D gene uncertain. Trimming pared 0 bases from V and 4 bases from J, leaving 7 bases between. The CDR3 covers 14 residues. Germline CDR1 reads LNHNV; CDR2 reads YYDKDF (reference sequence). The CDR3 region is CATSRDGGNQPQHF. The CDR3 DNA reads TGTGCCACCAGCAGAGATGGAGGGAATCAGCCCCAGCATTTT.

The chain is built from TRBV11-2 and TRBJ1-2; possible D gene TRBD1, 6 bases. Trimming shortened V by 3 bases and J by 4 bases, and 9 bases separated the two germline ends. CDR1 is SGHAT, CDR2 FQNNGV, per germline. The CDR3 is made up of 13 amino acids. CDR3 bases: TGTGCCAGCAGCTTGGACAGCCTCTATGGCTACACCTTC. It encodes CASSLDSLYGYTF.